This TCR beta chain was sequenced for a study of PD-1 blockade in classical Hodgkin lymphoma. As for the study in general: Patients were given intravenous nivolumab, 3 mg/kg, every 2 weeks. General study findings and limits: TCR diversity rose significantly by C4D1 in CD4+ but not CD8+ cells. Complete responders showed a baseline diversity that resembled the diversity of newly diagnosed patients.

V was pared by 5 bases and J by 4 bases, with 11 bases between. CDR3 length: 14 amino acids. Looked up from germline, CDR1 is LNHDA and CDR2 is SQIVND (reference sequence). On this clone: The antigen remains undetermined.

Time point specified: cycle 4 day 1 (C4D1), after around six weeks of nivolumab. Relapse after autologous stem cell transplantation occurred in every patient, and brentuximab vedotin exposure varied. Patients reached a best response of complete response, partial response or progressive disease. This table comes from immunoSEQ multiplex PCR, and its TCRdb copy is limited to in-frame clones, with some not included. The data show around 53,000 clones, approximately 76% seen once. The sample here was peripheral blood mononuclear cells (PBMCs), taken before the fourth cycle of nivolumab. The chain joins TRBV19 to TRBJ2-2; D is possibly TRBD2 (6 bases). The TCR originated in a human donor with classical Hodgkin lymphoma. The CDR3 DNA reads as TGTGCCAGTAGTCGTTTGGGGGGCACCGGGGAGCTGTTTTTT. Protein sequence: CASSRLGGTGELFF.